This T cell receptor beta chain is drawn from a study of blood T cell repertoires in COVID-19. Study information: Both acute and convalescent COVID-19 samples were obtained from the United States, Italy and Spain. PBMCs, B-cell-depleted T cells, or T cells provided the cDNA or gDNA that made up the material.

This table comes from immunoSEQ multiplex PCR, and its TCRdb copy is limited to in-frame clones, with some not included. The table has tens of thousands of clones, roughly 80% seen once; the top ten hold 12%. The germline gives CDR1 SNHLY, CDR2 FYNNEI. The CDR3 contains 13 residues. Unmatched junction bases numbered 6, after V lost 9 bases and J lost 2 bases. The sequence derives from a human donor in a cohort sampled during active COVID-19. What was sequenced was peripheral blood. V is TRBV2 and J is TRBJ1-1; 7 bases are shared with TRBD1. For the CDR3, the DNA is TGTGCCAGTGGGACAGCCAAAAACACTGAAGCTTTCTTT. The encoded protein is CASGTAKNTEAFF. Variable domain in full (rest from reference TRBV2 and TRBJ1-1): EPEVTQTPSHQVTQMGQEVILRCVPISNHLYFYWYRQILGQKVEFLVSFYNNEISEKSEIFDDQFSVERPDGSNFTLKIRSTKLEDSAMYFCASGTAKNTEAFFGQGTRLTVV.